The clone carrying this TCR beta chain was found once. Its target is unknown. Primers included in the PCR were 60 Vbeta and 13 Jbeta primers. This table comes from immunoSEQ multiplex PCR, and its TCRdb copy is limited to in-frame clones, with some not included. The sample consists of 94,000 or so clones, around 71% of them appearing once. The CDR3 length is 13 residues. The germline V gene encodes CDR1 SQVTM and CDR2 ANQGSEA. V trimming: 4 bases; J trimming: 3 bases; junction bases outside the gene matches: 3. This record belongs to a study of cytomegalovirus exposure and HLA in healthy donors. General observations from the study: The study put 150 or so TCR beta chains on its list as cytomegalovirus-associated.

The rearrangement links TRBV29-1 to TRBJ1-1; 9 bases agree with TRBD1. Material: PBMCs. The TCR was taken from a man between 60 and 75 years old in good health and CMV-seronegative. The CDR3 here is CSVATGGDTEAFF. The CDR3 DNA reads TGCAGCGTTGCGACAGGGGGGGACACTGAAGCTTTCTTT.